Listed below are T cell receptor beta chains from one sample, sequenced in a study of stem cell transplantation in POMP-related autoinflammatory disease. Profiling relied on immunoSEQ multiplex PCR, and the TCRdb table lists in-frame clones only, not all of them. In the table there are some 70,000 clones, approximately 91% of which are singletons. Sample: CD4+ T cells from PBMCs, taken after stem cell transplantation. The receptors derive from a human patient with POMP-related autoinflammation and immune dysregulation (PRAID). A share of the T cells may be of graft donor origin. Each CDR3 is given with its conserved first and last residue. The D gene is left open where the match is weak. A clone size is listed for some rows: how often the clone was seen (once, few, many), or a class if it is expanded.

d_call j_call v_call clone_size cdr3_aa cdr3_nt
NA TRBJ2-7 TRBV24-1 NA CATSEPGAGEQYF TGTGCCACCAGTGAGCCGGGAGCAGGCGAGCAGTACTTC
NA TRBJ2-1 TRBV2 NA CASLRDNEQFF TGTGCCAGCTTGAGGGACAATGAGCAGTTCTTC
TRBD1 TRBJ1-5 TRBV6-2/TRBV6-3 once CASSYRTGGQPQHF TGTGCCAGCAGTTACCGGACAGGGGGCCAGCCCCAGCATTTT
TRBD2 TRBJ2-1 TRBV4-2 NA CASSQGGGGRYNEQFF TGTGCCAGCAGCCAAGGGGGGGGAGGGAGGTACAATGAGCAGTTCTTC
NA TRBJ2-7 TRBV5-5 NA CASSRLAIFSYEQYF TGTGCCAGCAGCCGATTAGCAATCTTCTCCTACGAGCAGTACTTC
TRBD2 TRBJ2-7 TRBV27 NA CASSRPGLAGAYEQYF TGTGCCAGCAGTCGCCCGGGGCTAGCGGGAGCGTACGAGCAGTACTTC
TRBD1 TRBJ2-7 TRBV18 NA CASSAGTGNEQYF TGTGCCAGCTCAGCCGGGACAGGGAACGAGCAGTACTTC
NA TRBJ2-5 TRBV28 NA CASSPPEHIQETQYF TGTGCCAGCAGTCCTCCGGAACACATTCAAGAGACCCAGTACTTC
NA TRBJ2-5 TRBV30 NA CAWGLLPGETQYF TGTGCCTGGGGACTCCTTCCGGGGGAGACCCAGTACTTC
NA TRBJ1-1 TRBV6-5 once CASRHTGMNTEAFF TGTGCCAGCAGGCATACAGGGATGAACACTGAAGCTTTCTTT
NA TRBJ2-3 TRBV29-1 NA CSVDLGLGGLRPDTQYF TGCAGCGTTGACCTCGGGCTGGGGGGCCTTAGACCAGATACGCAGTATTTT
NA TRBJ2-4 TRBV2 NA CASSGENIQYF TGTGCCAGCAGTGGGGAAAACATTCAGTACTTC
NA TRBJ2-1 TRBV28 NA CASSLGPYEQFF TGTGCCAGCAGTTTAGGCCCCTATGAGCAGTTCTTC
TRBD1 TRBJ1-4 TRBV5-4 NA CASSTGTASGKLFF TGTGCCAGCAGCACCGGGACAGCTTCGGGAAAACTGTTTTTT
NA TRBJ2-1 TRBV28 NA CASSFWGPSSYNEQFF TGTGCCAGCAGTTTTTGGGGCCCTAGCTCCTACAATGAGCAGTTCTTC
NA TRBJ2-3 TRBV18 NA CASSPKGTESTDTQYF TGTGCCAGCTCACCAAAAGGGACGGAGAGCACAGATACGCAGTATTTT
NA TRBJ2-2 TRBV19 NA CASSIGSPRGITGELFF TGTGCCAGTAGTATCGGCTCTCCTAGAGGTATCACCGGGGAGCTGTTTTTT
TRBD1 TRBJ1-1 TRBV10-1 NA CASNNRGLGTEAFF TGCGCCAGCAATAACAGGGGTCTTGGCACTGAAGCTTTCTTT
TRBD2 TRBJ2-5 TRBV28 NA CASSLGRGGRETQYF TGTGCCAGCAGTCTCGGACGGGGAGGGAGGGAGACCCAGTACTTC
NA TRBJ1-5 TRBV28 once CASSLFLSNQPQHF TGTGCCAGCAGTTTATTTCTTAGCAATCAGCCCCAGCATTTT
NA TRBJ2-5 TRBV10-1 once CASSELFRVLAETQYF TGCGCCAGCAGTGAGCTCTTCAGGGTCTTAGCAGAGACCCAGTACTTC
NA TRBJ2-5 TRBV5-5 NA CASSLRASSVETQYF TGTGCCAGCAGCTTGAGAGCTAGCTCGGTCGAGACCCAGTACTTC
TRBD2 TRBJ2-3 TRBV5-4 NA CASNTVEGGPADTQYF TGTGCCAGCAACACCGTGGAGGGAGGGCCGGCAGATACGCAGTATTTT
NA TRBJ2-1 TRBV28 NA CASVPRRVDNEQFF TGTGCCAGCGTGCCCAGAAGGGTGGACAATGAGCAGTTCTTC
NA TRBJ2-5 TRBV6-5 NA CASSLEGESQYF TGTGCCAGCAGTTTAGAGGGGGAGAGCCAGTACTTC
TRBD2 TRBJ2-1 TRBV19 once CASSKGSGGQGNEQFF TGTGCCAGTAGTAAAGGTTCGGGGGGGCAGGGCAATGAGCAGTTCTTC
NA TRBJ2-7 TRBV7-8 NA CASSLGGQGLYEQYF TGTGCCAGCAGCTTAGGGGGGCAGGGACTATACGAGCAGTACTTC
NA TRBJ1-2 TRBV5-6 NA CASSLGGRYGYTF TGTGCCAGCAGCTTGGGGGGGAGGTATGGCTACACCTTC
NA TRBJ1-1 TRBV6-2/TRBV6-3 once CASSYGLKKNTEAFF TGTGCCAGCAGTTACGGCCTAAAAAAGAACACTGAAGCTTTCTTT
TRBD2 TRBJ2-3 TRBV7-3 NA CASSRGEKTDTQYF TGTGCCAGCAGCCGGGGGGAGAAGACAGATACGCAGTATTTT
NA TRBJ2-3 TRBV6-5 NA CASRKEDTDTQYF TGTGCCAGCAGGAAGGAGGACACAGATACGCAGTATTTT
NA TRBJ2-3 TRBV24-1 NA CATSEHRDASTDTQYF TGTGCCACCAGTGAACACCGGGACGCAAGCACAGATACGCAGTATTTT
NA TRBJ2-1 TRBV2 NA CASCGVDEQFF TGTGCCAGCTGTGGGGTGGATGAGCAGTTCTTC
NA TRBJ2-3 TRBV6-5 NA CASGQTRTDTQYF TGTGCCAGCGGACAGACGAGGACAGATACGCAGTATTTT
NA TRBJ1-1 TRBV7-8 once CASSLVGRRNTEAFF TGTGCCAGCAGCTTAGTGGGCAGGAGGAACACTGAAGCTTTCTTT
NA TRBJ1-3 TRBV30 few CAWSGLGGNTIYF TGTGCCTGGAGTGGATTAGGAGGAAACACCATATATTTT
NA TRBJ1-6 TRBV4-1 medium-sized CASSQVPGGASSYNSPLHF TGCGCCAGCAGCCAAGTCCCCGGCGGGGCCAGCTCCTATAATTCACCCCTCCACTTT
TRBD1 TRBJ1-3 TRBV10-3 NA CAISESLDRAGGNTIYF TGTGCCATCAGTGAGTCGTTGGACAGGGCCGGGGGAAACACCATATATTTT
NA TRBJ1-1 TRBV6-5 NA CASSYTGIGGTEAFF TGTGCCAGCAGTTACACAGGGATAGGGGGGACTGAAGCTTTCTTT
NA TRBJ1-4 TRBV6-6 NA CASRGGRGLEKLFF TGTGCCAGCAGGGGGGGCAGGGGACTGGAAAAACTGTTTTTT
NA TRBJ1-1 TRBV5-1 NA CASRPSVGARGTEAFF TGCGCCAGCAGACCCTCGGTCGGTGCGCGGGGCACTGAAGCTTTCTTT
NA TRBJ1-2 TRBV21-1 NA CASSKVWGPVYGYTF TGTGCCAGCAGCAAAGTTTGGGGACCGGTCTATGGCTACACCTTC
TRBD2 TRBJ2-4 TRBV28 NA CASTPPPSGGGNIQYF TGTGCCAGCACCCCACCGCCTAGCGGGGGTGGGAACATTCAGTACTTC
TRBD1 TRBJ1-5 TRBV2 NA CASSESGQARWPQHF TGTGCCAGCAGTGAATCGGGACAGGCCCGTTGGCCCCAGCATTTT
TRBD2 TRBJ2-7 TRBV4-2 NA CASSHSQREGYEQYF TGTGCCAGCAGCCATAGCCAGCGGGAGGGGTACGAGCAGTACTTC
NA TRBJ1-2 TRBV19 NA CASTDRGRVIGYTF TGTGCCAGTACCGATCGTGGCAGGGTCATAGGCTACACCTTC
NA TRBJ1-3 TRBV4-1 NA CASSPRAARVDTIYF TGCGCCAGCAGCCCGCGGGCAGCCAGAGTGGACACCATATATTTT
NA TRBJ2-7 TRBV18 NA CASSPGPSSYEQYF TGTGCCAGCTCACCAGGACCCAGCTCCTACGAGCAGTACTTC
TRBD2 TRBJ2-1 TRBV6-4 few CASRMGLALYVEQFF TGTGCCAGCAGGATGGGACTAGCCCTTTACGTTGAGCAGTTCTTC